This T cell receptor beta chain was captured by sequencing in a study of beta chain features in type 1 diabetes. General study findings and limits: Within patients, naive, central memory and Treg TCRB repertoires seemed more similar than within healthy donors.

Isolated RNA was reverse transcribed in full, so expressed TCRB transcripts were sequenced. The read count averaged approximately 4 million across naive, central memory and regulatory T cell samples. The assay was immunoSEQ multiplex PCR, and TCRdb's table has in-frame clones only and misses some. The table has hundreds of thousands of clones, approximately 10% seen once. In regard to this clone: Its antigen is still unknown.

Trimming left V 6 bases short and J 0 bases short, with 12 bases between. From germline, CDR1 is SNHLY and CDR2 FYNNEI. The CDR3 extends over 16 amino acids. The source of this sequence is a woman younger than 35 in good health. The rearrangement joins TRBV2 to TRBJ2-6; D might be TRBD2 (6 bases). The sample was naive CD4+ T cells from blood. The CDR3 nucleotides are TGTGCCAGCAGAAGTGCGGGGATCTCTGGGGCCAACGTCCTGACTTTC. Protein: CASRSAGISGANVLTF.